The 12 T cell receptor beta chains reported below all come from one sample, sequenced in a study of OX40 agonist ivuxolimab in advanced cancers. Only in-frame clones appear in the TCRdb table, and some are missing; sequencing was by immunoSEQ multiplex PCR. This sample carries fewer than 40,000 clones, approximately 90% of them seen once, and the ten largest clones take 36%. The sample in question was CD4+ or CD8+ T cells sorted from blood, obtained in a trial of the OX40 agonist ivuxolimab. The receptors shown here come from an adult with an advanced solid tumor such as melanoma, head and neck, liver or kidney cancer.

The V gene is TRBV10-2, the J gene TRBJ1-1; D gene unclear. The CDR3 has 13 residues. Per germline, CDR1 WSHSY and CDR2 SAAADI. V lost 3 bases, J lost 0 bases, and 5 bases lay in between. The CDR3 DNA is TGCGCCAGCAGTGATGGGGTGAACACTGAAGCTTTCTTT. Translating gives CASSDGVNTEAFF.

The chain couples TRBV11-3 to TRBJ2-3; possible D gene TRBD2, 7 bases. The germline V gene encodes CDR1 SGHNT and CDR2 YENEEA. V dropped 2 bases and J dropped 3 bases, with 12 bases sitting between them. The CDR3 is 15 residues long. This CDR3 reads CASSLSAGATDTQYF. CDR3 coding DNA: TGTGCCAGCAGCTTATCGGCGGGGGCGACAGATACGCAGTATTTT.

In this sample, this clone turned up once. The CDR3 DNA is TGTGCCAGCAGCGGTACTAGCGGGGGACTCACCGGGGAGCTGTTTTTT. Translating gives CASSGTSGGLTGELFF. The V call is TRBV7-9, the J call TRBJ2-2, with 11 bases lining up with TRBD2. Germline CDR1 and CDR2: SEHNR and FQNEAQ (reference sequence). J was trimmed by 4 bases and V by 5 bases; bases with no gene match: 6. The CDR3 contains 16 residues.

The V and J genes are TRBV25-1 and TRBJ1-5; unclear D gene. The CDR3 loop spans 14 amino acids. The V end was cut by 7 bases, the J end by 5 bases, with 15 bases between. In germline, CDR1 is MGHDK, CDR2 SYGVNS. CDR3: CASMVVGTHQPQHF. CDR3 sequence (DNA): TGTGCCAGCATGGTAGTGGGCACCCATCAGCCCCAGCATTTT.

This sequence joins TRBV27 and TRBJ2-2; D remains ambiguous. The CDR3 has 13 residues. V lost 0 bases, J lost 1 base, and 0 bases lay in between. Germline assignment: CDR1 MNHEY and CDR2 SMNVEV (reference sequence). The CDR3 sequence: CASSLSNTGELFF. The CDR3 DNA sequence: TGTGCCAGCAGTTTATCGAACACCGGGGAGCTGTTTTTT.

V gene TRBV30 combines with J gene TRBJ1-5; D remains ambiguous. V gave up 4 bases and J gave up 0 bases, with 10 bases separating them. The CDR3 has 14 amino acids. Germline-derived CDR1 and CDR2 are GTSNPN and SVGIG (reference sequence). CDR3 loop: CAWTDTHSNQPQHF. The CDR3 DNA follows: TGTGCCTGGACGGATACACATAGCAATCAGCCCCAGCATTTT.

The genes are TRBV6-1 and TRBJ2-3; 13 bases fit TRBD2. Trimming removed 1 base from V and 5 bases from J; junction bases left unmatched: 0. The germline CDR1 and CDR2 sequences are MNHNS and SASEGT. The CDR3 covers 15 residues. CDR3 region: CASSEGTSGGDTQYF. The CDR3 DNA sequence: TGTGCCAGCAGTGAAGGGACTAGCGGGGGAGATACGCAGTATTTT.

V and J are TRBV7-9 and TRBJ2-7; a possible D gene is TRBD1 (6 bases). The CDR3 runs 15 residues. Per the germline V gene, CDR1 is SEHNR and CDR2 is FQNEAQ (reference sequence). The V gene lost 1 base and the J gene lost 0 bases, with 10 bases spanning the gap. The CDR3 nucleotides read TGTGCCAGCAGCTTAGGGACAGAGATCTCCTACGAGCAGTACTTC. Amino acid sequence: CASSLGTEISYEQYF.

V is TRBV7-9 and J is TRBJ1-2, with 7 bases fitting TRBD1. The CDR3 has 16 amino acids. CDR1 and CDR2 (germline): SEHNR, FQNEAQ (reference sequence). Losses at the gene ends were 5 bases for V and 1 base for J; bases not matched to a gene: 10. The CDR3 sequence is CASSRQGGAFNYGYTF. CDR3 bases: TGTGCCAGCAGCCGCCAGGGGGGGGCCTTTAACTATGGCTACACCTTC. Full variable domain (rest looked up from reference TRBV7-9 and TRBJ1-2): DTGVSQNPRHKITKRGQNVTFRCDPISEHNRLYWYRQTLGQGPEFLTYFQNEAQLEKSRLLSDRFSAERPKGSFSTLEIQRTEQGDSAMYLCASSRQGGAFNYGYTFGSGTRLTVV.

V gene TRBV5-1 combines with J gene TRBJ2-1; TRBD2 matches at 12 bases. Looked up from germline, CDR1 is SGHRS and CDR2 is YFSETQ. The CDR3 has 16 residues. Losses at the gene ends were 4 bases for V and 3 bases for J; bases not matched to a gene: 5. The CDR3 spells CASSGGLAGNYNEQFF. The CDR3 DNA is TGCGCCAGCAGCGGGGGACTAGCGGGTAACTACAATGAGCAGTTCTTC.

This chain links TRBV11-2 with TRBJ2-2; a weak D match, TRBD2 (7 bases). Germline V gene lookup returns CDR1 SGHAT and CDR2 FQNNGV. The ends were cut back, 1 base at V and 8 bases at J, with 11 bases in the middle. This CDR3 is built from 14 residues. Here the CDR3 DNA reads TGTGCCAGCAGCTTAGGAGGGGGGGTTGGGGAGCTGTTTTTT. The encoded protein is CASSLGGGVGELFF.

This clone has more than one count but fewer than ten. V usage is TRBV6-6 and J usage is TRBJ2-3; D is ambiguous. CDR3 length: 13 amino acids. The V end was cut by 6 bases, the J end by 6 bases, with 13 bases between. The germline V gene has CDR1 MNHNY and CDR2 SVGAGI (reference sequence). CDR3 amino acids: CASSPAVGDTQYF. The CDR3 nucleotides read TGTGCCAGCAGCCCCGCGGTTGGGGATACGCAGTATTTT.